A selection of T cell receptor beta chains follows, all from one sample in a study of Graves' ophthalmopathy and Graves' hyperthyroidism. TCRdb used MiXCR to reprocess the multiplex PCR reads, holding one entry per CDR3 protein. Here the sample spans 600,000 to 950,000 distinct CDR3 sequences, 35% to 50% being singletons. Material: peripheral blood. The receptors stem from an adult man with Graves' ophthalmopathy. Both conserved end residues are part of each CDR3. A D gene is named only where the DNA matches it firmly. The size of a clone is reported for some rows only, either as once, few or many, or as a class for expanded clones.

j_gene: TRBJ2-5
abundance: -
d_gene: TRBD1
v_gene: TRBV12-3/TRBV12-4
len: 12
CDR3aa: CASKGAKETQYF
CDR3nt: TGTGCCAGCAAGGGGGCAAAAGAGACCCAGTACTTC

j_gene: TRBJ2-7
abundance: -
d_gene: -
v_gene: TRBV10-3
len: 14
CDR3aa: CAIGGTGAIYEQYF
CDR3nt: TGTGCCATCGGGGGAACGGGGGCCATCTACGAGCAGTACTTC

j_gene: TRBJ1-2
abundance: -
d_gene: -
v_gene: TRBV7-2
len: 15
CDR3aa: CASSLVGGFAYGYTF
CDR3nt: TGTGCCAGCAGCTTAGTAGGGGGGTTTGCCTATGGCTACACCTTC

j_gene: TRBJ2-3
abundance: once
d_gene: -
v_gene: TRBV29-1
len: 14
CDR3aa: CSVEVGGRTDTQYF
CDR3nt: TGCAGCGTGGAGGTAGGGGGACGGACAGATACGCAGTATTTT

j_gene: TRBJ2-5
abundance: -
d_gene: TRBD2
v_gene: TRBV29-1
len: 13
CDR3aa: CSVELGLGVTQYF
CDR3nt: TGCAGCGTTGAACTGGGACTAGGGGTGACCCAGTACTTC

j_gene: TRBJ2-3
abundance: -
d_gene: -
v_gene: TRBV10-2
len: 14
CDR3aa: CASSPAVSTDTQYF
CDR3nt: TGCGCCAGCTCCCCAGCCGTAAGCACAGATACGCAGTATTTT

j_gene: TRBJ1-2
abundance: -
d_gene: -
v_gene: TRBV7-9
len: 17
CDR3aa: CASSHTGSGGGADGYTF
CDR3nt: TGTGCCAGCAGCCACACTGGATCGGGTGGGGGGGCGGATGGCTACACCTTC

j_gene: TRBJ2-3
abundance: -
d_gene: TRBD2
v_gene: TRBV10-3
len: 14
CDR3aa: CAIRTSGDQDTQYF
CDR3nt: TGTGCCATCAGGACTAGCGGGGATCAGGATACGCAGTATTTT

j_gene: TRBJ1-3
abundance: -
d_gene: TRBD1
v_gene: TRBV2
len: 15
CDR3aa: CASRETGRSGNTTYF
CDR3nt: TGTGCCAGCAGAGAGACAGGGAGGTCTGGAAACACCACATATTTT

j_gene: TRBJ1-5
abundance: few
d_gene: TRBD1
v_gene: TRBV6-6
len: 13
CDR3aa: CASSSQGEEPQHF
CDR3nt: TGTGCCAGCAGCTCACAGGGGGAAGAGCCCCAGCATTTT

j_gene: TRBJ2-5
abundance: many
d_gene: -
v_gene: TRBV29-1
len: 13
CDR3aa: CSVEKGERETQYF
CDR3nt: TGCAGCGTTGAAAAGGGGGAGAGAGAGACCCAGTACTTC

j_gene: TRBJ2-5
abundance: many
d_gene: -
v_gene: TRBV2
len: 15
CDR3aa: CASSETGAGGETQYF
CDR3nt: TGTGCCAGCAGTGAAACGGGGGCCGGGGGTGAGACCCAGTACTTC

j_gene: TRBJ1-4
abundance: -
d_gene: -
v_gene: TRBV6-5
len: 15
CDR3aa: CASSYISGEYEKLFF
CDR3nt: TGTGCCAGCAGTTATATATCAGGGGAGTACGAAAAACTGTTTTTT

j_gene: TRBJ1-1
abundance: many
d_gene: -
v_gene: TRBV7-9
len: 13
CDR3aa: CASSLVMNTEAFF
CDR3nt: TGTGCCAGCAGCTTAGTAATGAACACTGAAGCTTTCTTT

j_gene: TRBJ2-5
abundance: many
d_gene: -
v_gene: TRBV5-8
len: 12
CDR3aa: CASSTRFETQYF
CDR3nt: TGTGCCAGCAGCACCAGGTTCGAGACCCAGTACTTC

j_gene: TRBJ2-7
abundance: -
d_gene: TRBD1
v_gene: TRBV10-3
len: 15
CDR3aa: CAISEDRDRGREQYF
CDR3nt: TGTGCCATCAGTGAGGACCGGGACAGGGGGCGGGAGCAGTACTTC

j_gene: TRBJ1-2
abundance: many
d_gene: -
v_gene: TRBV7-2
len: 14
CDR3aa: CASSLGPAGDGYTF
CDR3nt: TGTGCCAGCAGCTTAGGGCCCGCGGGCGATGGCTACACCTTC

j_gene: TRBJ1-1
abundance: many
d_gene: -
v_gene: TRBV10-3
len: 12
CDR3aa: CATTTANTEAFF
CDR3nt: TGTGCCACAACAACAGCGAACACTGAAGCTTTCTTT

j_gene: TRBJ2-7
abundance: few
d_gene: TRBD2
v_gene: TRBV5-1
len: 15
CDR3aa: CAGALAGGIRYEQYF
CDR3nt: TGCGCCGGGGCGCTAGCGGGAGGAATTCGCTACGAGCAGTACTTC

j_gene: TRBJ2-7
abundance: few
d_gene: -
v_gene: TRBV2
len: 14
CDR3aa: CASSPWGSTYEQYF
CDR3nt: TGTGCCAGCAGCCCGTGGGGGAGTACTTACGAGCAGTACTTC

j_gene: TRBJ2-5
abundance: -
d_gene: -
v_gene: TRBV7-2
len: 16
CDR3aa: CASSLAYSLRLETQYF
CDR3nt: TGTGCCAGCAGCTTAGCGTATAGTCTAAGGCTAGAGACCCAGTACTTC

j_gene: TRBJ2-7
abundance: few
d_gene: -
v_gene: TRBV4-3
len: 14
CDR3aa: CASSQEGRMGEQYF
CDR3nt: TGCGCCAGCAGCCAAGAAGGTAGGATGGGCGAGCAGTACTTC

j_gene: TRBJ2-7
abundance: few
d_gene: -
v_gene: TRBV20-1
len: 13
CDR3aa: CSASPPGDYEQYF
CDR3nt: TGCAGTGCTAGTCCCCCGGGGGACTACGAGCAGTACTTC

j_gene: TRBJ1-1
abundance: -
d_gene: -
v_gene: TRBV5-4
len: 13
CDR3aa: CASSDTGRTEAFF
CDR3nt: TGTGCCAGCAGCGACACAGGACGCACTGAAGCTTTCTTT

j_gene: TRBJ1-4
abundance: many
d_gene: -
v_gene: TRBV7-2
len: 14
CDR3aa: CASSPRQPNEKLFF
CDR3nt: TGTGCCAGCAGCCCCCGACAGCCGAATGAAAAACTGTTTTTT

j_gene: TRBJ1-1
abundance: -
d_gene: -
v_gene: TRBV7-9
len: 11
CDR3aa: CASSSLFEAFF
CDR3nt: TGTGCCAGCAGCTCCCTCTTTGAAGCTTTCTTT

j_gene: TRBJ2-7
abundance: few
d_gene: TRBD2
v_gene: TRBV20-1
len: 14
CDR3aa: CSATTGGGSYEQYF
CDR3nt: TGCAGTGCTACCACTGGCGGGGGGTCTTACGAGCAGTACTTC

j_gene: TRBJ1-1
abundance: many
d_gene: TRBD1
v_gene: TRBV2
len: 14
CDR3aa: CASSDGTGNTEAFF
CDR3nt: TGTGCCAGCAGTGATGGGACAGGGAACACTGAAGCTTTCTTT

j_gene: TRBJ2-1
abundance: -
d_gene: -
v_gene: TRBV7-9
len: 12
CDR3aa: CASSLSGNEQFF
CDR3nt: TGTGCCAGCAGCCTTAGCGGCAATGAGCAGTTCTTC

j_gene: TRBJ1-1
abundance: many
d_gene: -
v_gene: TRBV29-1
len: 12
CDR3aa: CSVMGEYTEAFF
CDR3nt: TGCAGCGTGATGGGCGAGTACACTGAAGCTTTCTTT

j_gene: TRBJ2-3
abundance: few
d_gene: TRBD2
v_gene: TRBV9
len: 15
CDR3aa: CASSVSGRYTDTQYF
CDR3nt: TGTGCCAGCAGCGTAAGCGGGAGGTACACAGATACGCAGTATTTT

j_gene: TRBJ2-7
abundance: once
d_gene: TRBD2
v_gene: TRBV20-1
len: 15
CDR3aa: CSARVSRELGYEQYF
CDR3nt: TGCAGTGCTAGAGTTTCGCGGGAGTTGGGCTACGAGCAGTACTTC

j_gene: TRBJ1-4
abundance: -
d_gene: TRBD1
v_gene: TRBV9
len: 15
CDR3aa: CASSSTGGENEKLFF
CDR3nt: TGTGCCAGCAGTTCTACAGGGGGTGAGAATGAAAAACTGTTTTTT

j_gene: TRBJ2-7
abundance: -
d_gene: -
v_gene: TRBV7-3
len: 14
CDR3aa: CASSPVVGGHEQYF
CDR3nt: TGTGCCAGCAGCCCTGTCGTCGGGGGTCACGAGCAGTACTTC

j_gene: TRBJ1-2
abundance: -
d_gene: -
v_gene: TRBV2
len: 13
CDR3aa: CASSEATGVGYTF
CDR3nt: TGTGCCAGCAGTGAAGCGACGGGTGTTGGCTACACCTTC

j_gene: TRBJ1-1
abundance: -
d_gene: -
v_gene: TRBV20-1
len: 14
CDR3aa: CSVGTVTVNTEAFF
CDR3nt: TGCAGTGTGGGGACGGTGACAGTGAACACTGAAGCTTTCTTT

j_gene: TRBJ2-3
abundance: -
d_gene: -
v_gene: TRBV24-1
len: 16
CDR3aa: CATSDAQTGRTDTQYF
CDR3nt: TGTGCCACCAGTGATGCCCAAACAGGGAGGACAGATACGCAGTATTTT

j_gene: TRBJ1-5
abundance: many
d_gene: -
v_gene: TRBV7-2
len: 16
CDR3aa: CASSPRTGLSNQPQHF
CDR3nt: TGTGCCAGCAGCCCTAGAACGGGTCTTAGCAATCAGCCCCAGCATTTT

j_gene: TRBJ1-5
abundance: many
d_gene: TRBD1
v_gene: TRBV7-9
len: 14
CDR3aa: CASSLSTGEQPQHF
CDR3nt: TGTGCCAGCAGCTTAAGCACAGGGGAACAGCCCCAGCATTTT

j_gene: TRBJ2-7
abundance: many
d_gene: TRBD1
v_gene: TRBV7-9
len: 13
CDR3aa: CASRQGATYEQYF
CDR3nt: TGTGCCAGCAGACAGGGGGCTACCTACGAGCAGTACTTC

j_gene: TRBJ2-7
abundance: -
d_gene: TRBD2
v_gene: TRBV10-3
len: 14
CDR3aa: CATGRVGNSYEQYF
CDR3nt: TGTGCCACCGGGAGGGTTGGTAACTCCTACGAGCAGTACTTC

j_gene: TRBJ2-2
abundance: -
d_gene: TRBD1
v_gene: TRBV11-2
len: 13
CDR3aa: CASSLNRGRELFF
CDR3nt: TGTGCCAGCAGCCTGAACAGGGGTAGGGAGCTGTTTTTT

j_gene: TRBJ1-2
abundance: -
d_gene: -
v_gene: TRBV15
len: 12
CDR3aa: CATSGIGYGYTF
CDR3nt: TGTGCCACCAGCGGGATCGGGTATGGCTACACCTTC

j_gene: TRBJ1-1
abundance: many
d_gene: -
v_gene: TRBV2
len: 13
CDR3aa: CASNAQPNTEAFF
CDR3nt: TGTGCCAGCAATGCACAGCCGAACACTGAAGCTTTCTTT

j_gene: TRBJ2-7
abundance: many
d_gene: TRBD2
v_gene: TRBV9
len: 14
CDR3aa: CASSAGTSGYEQYF
CDR3nt: TGTGCCAGCAGCGCCGGGACTAGCGGCTACGAGCAGTACTTC

j_gene: TRBJ2-5
abundance: once
d_gene: TRBD1
v_gene: TRBV2
len: 13
CDR3aa: CASTKTGVETQYF
CDR3nt: TGTGCCAGCACCAAGACAGGGGTGGAGACCCAGTACTTC

j_gene: TRBJ2-5
abundance: -
d_gene: -
v_gene: TRBV20-1
len: 13
CDR3aa: CSARAGGKETQYF
CDR3nt: TGCAGTGCGAGAGCCGGGGGAAAGGAGACCCAGTACTTC

j_gene: TRBJ1-2
abundance: once
d_gene: TRBD1
v_gene: TRBV15
len: 15
CDR3aa: CATSRPGQGPYGYTF
CDR3nt: TGTGCCACCAGCAGACCGGGACAGGGGCCGTATGGCTACACCTTC